This T cell receptor (beta chain) comes out of a study of blood T cell repertoires in COVID-19. Across the study: Specimens from acute and convalescent COVID-19 originated in the United States, Italy and Spain. Nucleic acid was either cDNA or gDNA, and it came from T cells, B-cell-depleted T cells, or PBMCs.

Germline CDR1 reads SGHKS; CDR2 reads YYEKEE (reference sequence). The CDR3 loop spans 15 amino acids. Trimming removed 0 bases from V and 4 bases from J, with 14 bases in between. TCRdb's table, derived via immunoSEQ multiplex PCR, lists solely in-frame clones and lacks some. The top ten hold about 7.3% of the sample, which has roughly 350,000 clones, roughly 90% seen once. One Seattle source followed patients from active infection through their disease course. The V and J genes are TRBV5-5 and TRBJ2-7, with a tentative D call TRBD2 (5 bases). Sequencing was performed on peripheral blood. This sequence originates from a woman in her seventies with COVID-19, enrolled during active disease. DNA for the CDR3: TGTGCCAGCAGCTTGGGGCCGGGGTCCCAATACGAGCAGTACTTC. Its protein is CASSLGPGSQYEQYF. Combining the CDR3 with reference TRBV5-5 and TRBJ2-7 gives the whole variable domain DAGVTQSPTHLIKTRGQQVTLRCSPISGHKSVSWYQQVLGQGPQFIFQYYEKEERGRGNFPDRFSARQFPNYSSELNVNALLLGDSALYLCASSLGPGSQYEQYFGPGTRLTVT.